This record concerns one T cell receptor beta chain sequence. Its cognate antigen has yet to be identified. It has no much larger one-base neighbor in the sample; base qualities were not kept. This entry belongs to a study of shared clonotypes between healthy human individuals (dated by TCRdb to the early 2020s). Turning to the overall study: A few men and a couple of women, aged 18 to 49 years, made up the cohort. For each donor, CD4 naive and CD4 memory were each run on three plates, CD8 naive on two plates, and CD8 memory on one plate. To estimate repertoire size and how much clonotypes are shared between individuals, the study performed deep sequencing of blood TCR repertoires from a few healthy adults. Libraries were prepared and TCR repertoires were sequenced by different laboratories using diverse techniques, in order to increase sequencing depth and limit assay-specific biases. Leukapheresis yielded between about 0.9 and 9.5 billion PBMCs per donor. The paper's findings and limits, for the study overall: Sampling was restricted to blood, and TCR repertoires in tissues likely differ from the TCR repertoires found in blood. When several donors were compared, the shared fraction of clonotypes was 5% to 6.5% for naive CD4, 3.5% to 4% for naive CD8, more than 2% for memory CD4, and less than 0.5% for memory CD8. Rarefaction of sorted-subset datasets indicated incomplete sequencing despite the large sequencing depth. Because the study included a small number of donors, the genetic and exposure-history diversity represented was limited. Pairwise subsampling led to the expectation that sequencing depth would affect the degree of clonotype sharing among donors. Naive subsets generally had larger estimated clonotype richness than memory subsets did. Higher generation probabilities were observed for clonotypes shared by all four sorted-subset donors than for non-shared clonotypes.

TCR CDR3 regions were amplified from genomic DNA by multiplex PCR using the deep immunoSEQ assay. For each cell subset, the extracted genomic DNA was distributed evenly across all wells of several immunoSEQ 96-well plates, and each plate served as one replicate. Each replicate PCR for sorted subsets received approximately 220 ng genomic DNA, equal to some 32,000 T cell genomes. The purified libraries were quantified using a Qubit 3.0 fluorometer, sized with a Bioanalyzer 2100, and then quantified again using the KAPA Library Quantification kit. Each immunoSEQ 96-well plate was sequenced on its own single-read 150-cycle Illumina NextSeq 550 flow cell. On the authors' methods: Because only junctional sequences without quality scores were contained in the immunoSEQ output, filtering matching that applied to full-length reads could not be performed. To assign V/J genes and CDR3, sequences were annotated against IMGT germline references using PyIR, a Python wrapper for IgBLAST v1.9. Any read was removed if the V/J assignment was weak (E-value above 1e-6), the CDR3 was missing, or the read contained stop codons, out-of-frame junctions, or ambiguous translated residues. A V3J clonotype was defined by an identical inferred V gene, J gene, and CDR3 amino acid sequence. To compute the percentage overlap between repertoires, the number of shared unique clonotypes was divided by the size of the smaller repertoire. Three approaches were used to assess repertoire richness: RTK rarefaction, the Chao1 estimator, and Recon v2.1 estimates of unobserved clonotypes. Generation probabilities for all TCRbeta clonotypes obtained by the gDNA method from a handful of donors were computed using OLGA. TCRdb carries this immuneACCESS record with in-frame sequences only. Its versions omit some clonotypes, under half of them owing to an unresolved V gene in the studies checked, with the rest unexplained. V and J calls and clone size are those listed in that table; D and trimming were worked out from the DNA. The sample records about 2 million clones, over 85% of which are singletons. The top ten clones comprise around 1.2% of the sample.

CD8 naive samples consisted of CD45RO-negative cells that were positively selected for CCR7, yielding a CD45RA+CCR7+ population without TemRA cells. The donors were healthy, HIV-negative adults who had no recently reported acute infections or vaccinations. Only Caucasian adults living in Nashville, Tennessee, USA were represented among the donors. After blood collection by leukapheresis, PBMCs were isolated using Ficoll-Histopaque density gradient centrifugation and then cryopreserved in the vapor phase of liquid nitrogen. Purity and quantity of every magnetically sorted T cell population were checked by analytical flow cytometry. From each sorted fraction, genomic DNA was isolated and quantified by UV absorbance on a Nanodrop 2000c. Clipping removes 2 bases from V and 8 bases from J, with 5 as the unmatched junction base count. Based on the germline V gene, the CDR1 and CDR2 sequences are SGHDT and YYEEEE. Counted from cysteine to phenylalanine, this CDR3 has 14 amino acids. Only the CDR3 DNA stays, 42 bases, in frame from base 1.

The V and J segments used are TRBV5-6 and TRBJ2-1; 9 central bases correspond to TRBD2. Source material: naive CD8+ T cells sorted from blood. What the cell subset or site label conveys for this sample: CD45RA+CCR7+. This receptor was obtained from a man aged 18-30 years in good health. The CDR3 sequence is CASSFLTSGHEQFF. The sequenced DNA is TGTGCCAGCAGCTTCCTGACTAGCGGCCATGAGCAGTTCTTC.